Below, 3 T cell receptor beta chains from the same sample are listed, as sequenced in a study of shared T cell receptors in the human thymus. Produced via immunoSEQ multiplex PCR; TCRdb's table is partial and in-frame only. The sample lists 700,000 or so clones, over 75% occurring once. The same data also contributed to another study, on human thymus T cells.

The material sequenced was thymocytes. These receptors all stem from a girl less than two years old with a congenital heart defect.

This sequence joins TRBV5-6 and TRBJ2-3; TRBD1 aligns across 9 bases. With V trimmed by 4 bases and J by 2 bases, 17 bases remained unmatched. Looked up from germline, CDR1 is SGHDT and CDR2 is YYEEEE. The CDR3 loop spans 19 amino acids. The CDR3 sequence: CASSPKKDRGLTPTDTQYF. CDR3 sequence (DNA): TGTGCCAGCAGCCCCAAAAAGGACAGGGGCCTTACCCCCACAGATACGCAGTATTTT.

The CDR3 DNA sequence: TGTGCCAGCAGCCCCCGGCAGGCGATTGAAGCTTTCTTT. Protein sequence: CASSPRQAIEAFF. This chain joins TRBV11-2 and TRBJ1-1; D is uncertain. This CDR3 is 13 amino acids long. The V end lost 5 bases, the J end lost 7 bases, and 14 bases lay between the germline ends. CDR1 is SGHAT, CDR2 FQNNGV, per germline. The full variable domain, with the rest looked up from reference TRBV11-2 and TRBJ1-1, is EAGVAQSPRYKIIEKRQSVAFWCNPISGHATLYWYQQILGQGPKLLIQFQNNGVVDDSQLPKDRFSAERLKGVDSTLKIQPAKLEDSAVYLCASSPRQAIEAFFGQGTRLTVV.

The gene calls are TRBV19 and TRBJ2-5; D might be TRBD1 (5 bases). Looked up from germline, CDR1 is LNHDA and CDR2 is SQIVND (reference sequence). The CDR3 has 15 amino acids. The V end lost 6 bases, the J end lost 5 bases, and 19 bases lay between the germline ends. The DNA for the CDR3 is TGTGCCAGTAGCAACTTCAGGGTCCCGACGGAGACCCAGTACTTC. Protein sequence: CASSNFRVPTETQYF.